What follows describes a single T cell receptor (beta chain). The data belong to a study of CD8 T cells in Susac syndrome. TCR beta sequences were obtained from blood CD8+ and CD4+ T cells. Negative isolation yielded CD8+ and CD4+ T cells; FACS enriched TEMRA cells. This CDR3 region has 14 residues. With 5 bases clipped from V and 2 bases from J, the junction kept 5 bases outside the gene matches. Per the germline V gene, CDR1 is MNHEY and CDR2 is SMNVEV (reference sequence). Random hexamers served to reverse transcribe roughly 0.45 to 1 ug RNA. TCRdb recomputed calls from the immunoSEQ multiplex PCR reads with MiXCR, one row per CDR3 protein. This table has about 110,000 distinct CDR3 sequences, less than 97% appearing once.

The origin of this receptor is a human donor in good health. The sequenced material came from CD4+ T cells from PBMCs. This chain joins TRBV27 and TRBJ2-7, with 8 bases that match TRBD2. CDR3 nucleotide sequence: TGTGCCAGCAGTCGGTCTAGCGGGCCCTACGAGCAGTACTTC. As protein: CASSRSSGPYEQYF.